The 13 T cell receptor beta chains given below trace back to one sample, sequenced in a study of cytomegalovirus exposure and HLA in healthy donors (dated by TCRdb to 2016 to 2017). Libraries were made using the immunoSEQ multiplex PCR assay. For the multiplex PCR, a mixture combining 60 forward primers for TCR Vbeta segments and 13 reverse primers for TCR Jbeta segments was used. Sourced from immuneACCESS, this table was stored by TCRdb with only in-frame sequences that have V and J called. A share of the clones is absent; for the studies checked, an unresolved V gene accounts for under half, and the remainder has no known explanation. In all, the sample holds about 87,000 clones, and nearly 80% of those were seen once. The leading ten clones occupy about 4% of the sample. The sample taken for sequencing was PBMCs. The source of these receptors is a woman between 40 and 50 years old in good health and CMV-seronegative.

The CDR3 sequence is CASLASGGVSYNEQFF. For the CDR3, the DNA is TGTGCCAGCTTGGCTAGCGGGGGGGTTTCCTACAATGAGCAGTTCTTC. This chain joins TRBV28 and TRBJ2-1; 12 bases are shared with TRBD2. The V gene end was trimmed by 8 bases and the J gene end by 1 base; junction bases not matched to a gene: 6. CDR1 and CDR2 from the germline V gene are MDHEN and SYDVKM. CDR3 length equals 16 residues.

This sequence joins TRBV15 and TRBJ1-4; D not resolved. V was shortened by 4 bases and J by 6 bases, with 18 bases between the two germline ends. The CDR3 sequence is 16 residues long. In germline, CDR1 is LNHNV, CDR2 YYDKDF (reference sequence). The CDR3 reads CATSNTATERYEKLFF. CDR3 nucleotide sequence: TGTGCCACCAGCAATACAGCGACGGAGCGGTATGAAAAACTGTTTTTT.

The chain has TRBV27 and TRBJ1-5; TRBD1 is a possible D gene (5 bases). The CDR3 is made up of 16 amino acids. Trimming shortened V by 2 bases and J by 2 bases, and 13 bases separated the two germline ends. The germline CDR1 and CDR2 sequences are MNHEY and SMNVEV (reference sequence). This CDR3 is CASSLSWQGGNQPQHF. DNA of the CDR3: TGTGCCAGCAGTTTAAGTTGGCAGGGTGGCAATCAGCCCCAGCATTTT.

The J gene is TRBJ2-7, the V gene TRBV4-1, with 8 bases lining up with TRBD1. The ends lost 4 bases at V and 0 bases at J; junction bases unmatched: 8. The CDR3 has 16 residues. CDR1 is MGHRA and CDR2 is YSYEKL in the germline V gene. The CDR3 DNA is TGCGCCAGCAGCCTCTTAGGACAGGGTCTCTCCTACGAGCAGTACTTC. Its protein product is CASSLLGQGLSYEQYF.

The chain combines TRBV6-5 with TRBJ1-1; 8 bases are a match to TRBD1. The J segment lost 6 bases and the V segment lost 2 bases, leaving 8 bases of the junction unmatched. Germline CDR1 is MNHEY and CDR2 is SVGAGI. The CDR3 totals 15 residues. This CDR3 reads CASSYGTGLGAEAFF. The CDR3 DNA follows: TGTGCCAGCAGTTACGGGACAGGTTTAGGCGCTGAAGCTTTCTTT.

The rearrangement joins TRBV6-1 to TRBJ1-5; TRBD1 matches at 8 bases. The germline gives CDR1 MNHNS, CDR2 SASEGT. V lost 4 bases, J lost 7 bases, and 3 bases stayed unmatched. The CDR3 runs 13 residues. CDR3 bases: TGTGCCAGCAGTGCAGGGGGCCGGCAGCCCCAGCATTTT. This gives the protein CASSAGGRQPQHF.

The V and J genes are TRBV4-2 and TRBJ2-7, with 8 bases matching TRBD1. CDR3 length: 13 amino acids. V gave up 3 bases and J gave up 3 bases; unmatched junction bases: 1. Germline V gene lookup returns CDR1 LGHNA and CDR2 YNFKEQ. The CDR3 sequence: CASSHGQGYEQYF. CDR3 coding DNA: TGTGCCAGCAGCCATGGACAGGGCTACGAGCAGTACTTC.

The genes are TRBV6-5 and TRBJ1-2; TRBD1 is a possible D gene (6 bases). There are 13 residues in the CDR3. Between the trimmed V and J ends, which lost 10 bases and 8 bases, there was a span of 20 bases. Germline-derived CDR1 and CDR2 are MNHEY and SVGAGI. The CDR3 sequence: CATRGGGSRGYTF. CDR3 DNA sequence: TGTGCCACCCGGGGCGGGGGCAGTCGGGGCTACACCTTC.

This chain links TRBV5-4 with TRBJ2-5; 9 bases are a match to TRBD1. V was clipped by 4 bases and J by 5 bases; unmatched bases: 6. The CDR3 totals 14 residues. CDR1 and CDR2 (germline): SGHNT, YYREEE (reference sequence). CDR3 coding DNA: TGTGCCAGCAGCCGGGACAGGGTCGGTGAGACCCAGTACTTC. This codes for CASSRDRVGETQYF.

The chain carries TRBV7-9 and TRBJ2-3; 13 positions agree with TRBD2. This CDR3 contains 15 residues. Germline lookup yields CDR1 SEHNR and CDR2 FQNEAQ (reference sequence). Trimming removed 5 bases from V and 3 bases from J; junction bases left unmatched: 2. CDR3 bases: TGTGCCAGCAGCCGGGGACTAGCGGGGACAGATACGCAGTATTTT. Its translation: CASSRGLAGTDTQYF.

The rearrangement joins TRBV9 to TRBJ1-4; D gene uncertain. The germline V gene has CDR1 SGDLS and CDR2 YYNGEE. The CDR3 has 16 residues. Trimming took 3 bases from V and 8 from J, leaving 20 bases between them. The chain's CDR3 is CASSADPREVGEKLFF. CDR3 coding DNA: TGTGCCAGCAGCGCAGACCCCCGGGAGGTTGGGGAAAAACTGTTTTTT.

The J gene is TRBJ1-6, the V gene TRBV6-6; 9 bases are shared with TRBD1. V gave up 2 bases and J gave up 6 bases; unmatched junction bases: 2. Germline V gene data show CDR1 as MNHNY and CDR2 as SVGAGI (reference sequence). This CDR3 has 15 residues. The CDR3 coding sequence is TGTGCCAGCAGTTACAAGGACAGGGGTAATTCACCCCTCCACTTT. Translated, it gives CASSYKDRGNSPLHF.

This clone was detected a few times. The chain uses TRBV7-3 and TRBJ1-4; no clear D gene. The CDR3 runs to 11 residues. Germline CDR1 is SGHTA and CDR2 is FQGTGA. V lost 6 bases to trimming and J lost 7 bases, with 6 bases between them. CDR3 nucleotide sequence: TGTGCCAGCAGACCAGGTGAAAAACTGTTTTTT. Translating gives CASRPGEKLFF.